Each of the 24 T cell receptor beta chains below was sequenced from the same sample in a study of Ad26.COV2.S vaccination and SARS-CoV-2 variants. TCRdb keeps only in-frame clones here, not all; method: immunoSEQ multiplex PCR. Of about 440,000 clones in the sample, around 88% were seen once. Sample treatment: about 20 received Ad26.COV2.S at low or high dose, single or two shots; five or six received placebo; per-sample allocation not given. Samples analyzed were those drawn on day 63 after the first vaccine or placebo injection. The sequencing here drew on peripheral blood, taken in a trial of Ad26.COV2.S vaccine versus placebo. These receptors all come from a person between 18 and 59 years old who received the Ad26.COV2.S COVID-19 vaccine or a placebo.

This sequence joins TRBV5-6 and TRBJ1-2; D is perhaps TRBD1 (5 bases). The CDR3 covers 15 residues. Germline CDR1 and CDR2: SGHDT and YYEEEE. Trimming pared 0 bases from V and 4 bases from J, leaving 13 bases between. CDR3 DNA sequence: TGTGCCAGCAGCTTGGCGAGCGGGACCCGCTATGGCTACACCTTC. Amino acid sequence: CASSLASGTRYGYTF.

This clone was observed a single time. The chain combines TRBV19 with TRBJ1-4; D is ambiguous. This CDR3 is 13 amino acids long. Germline V gene data show CDR1 as LNHDA and CDR2 as SQIVND (reference sequence). V shed 8 bases and J shed 6 bases, with 13 bases lying between them. The CDR3 region has the DNA TGTGCCAGTGCACCAAGGTCGGATGAAAAACTGTTTTTT. It yields the protein CASAPRSDEKLFF.

The rearrangement joins TRBV5-1 to TRBJ2-5; a possible D gene is TRBD1 (5 bases). The ends were cut back, 3 bases at V and 2 bases at J, with 14 bases in the middle. The CDR3 is made up of 15 amino acids. Germline V lookup: CDR1 SGHRS, CDR2 YFSETQ. CDR3 sequence reads: CASSWGSVRQETQYF. The CDR3 nucleotides read TGCGCCAGCAGCTGGGGCTCGGTCAGACAAGAGACCCAGTACTTC.

A note on this clone: Other DNA sequences within the sample encode an identical CDR3. The genes are TRBV30 and TRBJ1-3; no clear D gene. Trimming removed 4 bases from V and 3 bases from J, with 10 bases in between. The CDR3 extends over 13 amino acids. Per the germline V gene, CDR1 is GTSNPN and CDR2 is SVGIG (reference sequence). In nucleotides, the CDR3 is TGTGCCTGGACCCGGACGGATGGAAACACCATATATTTT. This translates into CAWTRTDGNTIYF.

The DNA of the CDR3 is TGTGCCAGCAGCCAAGGGACGGCAATTTTAGCCAAAAACATTCAGTACTTC. It is translated as CASSQGTAILAKNIQYF. J is TRBJ2-4 and V is TRBV3-1 (or the pseudogene TRBV3-2); D uncertain. CDR1 and CDR2 (germline): LGHDT, YNNKEL (reference sequence). CDR3 length equals 17 residues. V lost 1 base, J lost 0 bases, and 13 bases lay in between.

The chain links TRBV3-1 (or the pseudogene TRBV3-2) to TRBJ1-1; D unresolved. V lost 4 bases to trimming and J lost 5 bases, with 14 bases between them. The CDR3 has 14 residues. The germline V gene has CDR1 LGHDT and CDR2 YNNKEL (reference sequence). DNA for the CDR3: TGTGCCAGCAGCCTCGTGGGCTCGGGGACTGAAGCTTTCTTT. This codes for CASSLVGSGTEAFF.

This sequence joins TRBV19 and TRBJ2-3; the D gene is possibly TRBD2 (5 bases). V lost 7 bases and J 5 bases, leaving 16 bases between the germline ends. The CDR3 loop spans 14 amino acids. In germline, CDR1 is LNHDA, CDR2 SQIVND (reference sequence). CDR3 sequence (DNA): TGTGCCAGTAACGACCCGGCCGGGGTAGATACGCAGTATTTT. Translated: CASNDPAGVDTQYF.

The J gene is TRBJ2-5, the V gene TRBV14, with a tentative D call TRBD1 (6 bases). The CDR3 runs to 14 residues. The V gene's germline CDR1 is SGHDN and CDR2 FVKESK. V was trimmed by 1 base and J by 2 bases, leaving 8 bases between them. The CDR3 DNA reads TGTGCCAGCAGCCAAGTAGGACAGCAAGAGACCCAGTACTTC. Amino acids: CASSQVGQQETQYF.

The chain has TRBV4-1 and TRBJ1-4; 8 nucleotides agree with TRBD1. CDR1 MGHRA and CDR2 YSYEKL come from the germline V gene. The J segment lost 3 bases and the V segment lost 4 bases, leaving 10 bases of the junction unmatched. The CDR3 is 17 amino acids. The CDR3 DNA follows: TGCGCCAGCAGCCGAAACACAGGGGGGGGGTCTAATGAAAAACTGTTTTTT. This encodes CASSRNTGGGSNEKLFF.

The chain couples TRBV3-1 (or the pseudogene TRBV3-2) to TRBJ2-7, with TRBD1 as a possible D gene (6 bases). Trimming left V 4 bases short and J 4 bases short, with 11 bases between. CDR1 is LGHDT, CDR2 YNNKEL, per germline (reference sequence). The CDR3 consists of 13 residues. The CDR3 nucleotides are TGTGCCAGCAGCCGGACAGCCGCATACGAGCAGTACTTC. Translated, it gives CASSRTAAYEQYF.

This clone was seen more than once but under ten times. This sequence joins TRBV30 and TRBJ2-7, with a weak D call TRBD2 (5 bases). Between the trimmed V and J ends, which lost 2 bases and 7 bases, there was a span of 18 bases. The length of the CDR3 is 14 residues. Germline lookup yields CDR1 GTSNPN and CDR2 SVGIG (reference sequence). Here the CDR3 reads CAWSKGLPPGEQYF. Written as DNA, the CDR3 is TGTGCCTGGAGTAAGGGTCTCCCCCCGGGGGAGCAGTACTTC.

V is TRBV6-5 and J is TRBJ2-3; TRBD2 aligns across 10 bases. CDR1 MNHEY and CDR2 SVGAGI come from the germline V gene. J was trimmed by 3 bases and V by 6 bases; bases with no gene match: 6. This CDR3 is built from 15 residues. The CDR3: CASSTKREGTDTQYF. CDR3 DNA sequence: TGTGCCAGCAGCACGAAGCGGGAGGGGACAGATACGCAGTATTTT.

This clone has only one observation. The chain has TRBV19 and TRBJ1-2; D gene ambiguous. V lost 7 bases to trimming and J lost 2 bases, with 8 bases between them. Germline-derived CDR1 and CDR2 are LNHDA and SQIVND (reference sequence). This CDR3 has 12 amino acids. CDR3: CASKTENYGYTF. CDR3 DNA: TGTGCCAGTAAAACCGAGAACTATGGCTACACCTTC.

The V and J genes are TRBV15 and TRBJ2-7; D may be TRBD2 (6 bases). CDR1 and CDR2 from the germline V gene are LNHNV and YYDKDF (reference sequence). There are 14 residues in the CDR3. V lost 6 bases and J 4 bases, leaving 16 bases between the germline ends. CDR3 in DNA: TGTGCCACCAGGTCCGGGGGAAACGTATACGAGCAGTACTTC. It specifies CATRSGGNVYEQYF.

This chain joins TRBV5-8 and TRBJ2-1; 10 nucleotides line up with TRBD1. The length of the CDR3 is 17 residues. Germline CDR1 and CDR2: SGHTS and YDEGEE. V lost 2 bases and J lost 4; bases outside the gene matches: 9. For the CDR3, the DNA is TGTGCCAGCAGCTTCCGGACAGGGGGGATTTCGTACAATGAGCAGTTCTTC. This codes for CASSFRTGGISYNEQFF.

The J gene is TRBJ2-5, the V gene TRBV28; D may match TRBD1 or TRBD2 (6 bases each). V was cut by 5 bases and J by 2 bases, with 18 bases left in between. The germline V gene has CDR1 MDHEN and CDR2 SYDVKM. There are 16 residues in the CDR3. The CDR3 bases are TGTGCCAGCAGTCCACGCAGGGGCCGGGGGCAAGAGACCCAGTACTTC. It codes for CASSPRRGRGQETQYF.

The gene calls are TRBV19 and TRBJ2-5; D is undetermined. Per the germline V gene, CDR1 is LNHDA and CDR2 is SQIVND (reference sequence). There are 13 residues in the CDR3. With 0 bases removed from V and 7 bases from J, the gap between germline ends came to 9 bases. In DNA, the CDR3 is TGTGCCAGTAGTATAGATCAGGATGCGACCCAGTACTTC. Protein product: CASSIDQDATQYF.

CDR3 DNA: TGTGCCAGCAGTCCTGGGTCCAGTCAAGAGACCCAGTACTTC. As protein: CASSPGSSQETQYF. This sequence joins TRBV6-6 and TRBJ2-5; D is ambiguous. The CDR3 sequence is 14 residues long. Trimming took 5 bases from V and 2 from J, leaving 12 bases between them. Germline V gene data show CDR1 as MNHNY and CDR2 as SVGAGI (reference sequence).

The chain links TRBV7-2 to TRBJ2-6; D is undetermined. The CDR3 totals 14 residues. CDR1 and CDR2 from the germline V gene are SGHTA and FQGNSA. Deletions cut 2 bases from V and 12 bases from J, with 14 bases between. The CDR3 region is CASSLLFPTGVLTF. DNA for the CDR3: TGTGCCAGCAGCTTACTTTTCCCTACGGGCGTCCTGACTTTC.

The J gene is TRBJ1-5, the V gene TRBV4-3; 8 nucleotides align to TRBD1. After removal of 2 bases from V and 6 bases from J, the junction contained 12 bases not matched to a gene. CDR3 length: 17 amino acids. Germline values: CDR1 LGHNA, CDR2 YSLEER. The CDR3: CASSQFPGGTAGQPQHF. The CDR3, as DNA: TGCGCCAGCAGCCAATTCCCAGGGGGCACGGCGGGTCAGCCCCAGCATTTT.

This clone has only a few counts. The chain couples TRBV7-3 to TRBJ1-2; D ambiguous. The CDR3 extends over 14 amino acids. Germline V CDR1 and CDR2: SGHTA, FQGTGA. V was trimmed by 0 bases and J by 5 bases, leaving 10 bases between them. The DNA for the CDR3 is TGTGCCAGCAGCTTAACCGGGGATGGATATGGCTACACCTTC. This codes for CASSLTGDGYGYTF. The variable domain in full, with the rest retrieved from reference TRBV7-3 and TRBJ1-2, is GAGVSQTPSNKVTEKGKYVELRCDPISGHTALYWYRQSLGQGPEFLIYFQGTGAADDSGLPNDRFFAVRPEGSVSTLKIQRTERGDSAVYLCASSLTGDGYGYTFGSGTRLTVV.

The V gene is TRBV6-5, the J gene TRBJ1-3; D unresolved. Trimming cost V 0 bases and J 0 bases, with 6 bases left between them. Germline-derived CDR1 and CDR2 are MNHEY and SVGAGI. This CDR3 has 15 amino acids. CDR3 residues: CASSYSPSSGNTIYF. For the CDR3, the DNA is TGTGCCAGCAGTTACTCGCCAAGCTCTGGAAACACCATATATTTT.

The rearrangement joins TRBV7-9 to TRBJ2-1, with D perhaps matching TRBD2 (5 bases). The germline gives CDR1 SEHNR, CDR2 FQNEAQ (reference sequence). V lost 5 bases and J lost 4, with 9 bases in between. This CDR3 has 13 residues. Here the CDR3 DNA reads TGTGCCAGCAGCCCGGCGGGTTACAATGAGCAGTTCTTC. Residues: CASSPAGYNEQFF.

The J gene is TRBJ1-5, the V gene TRBV5-1; possible D gene TRBD1, 5 bases. The germline CDR1 and CDR2 sequences are SGHRS and YFSETQ. V lost 7 bases, J lost 10 bases, and 21 bases lay in between. The CDR3 runs to 14 residues. CDR3 coding DNA: TGCGCCAGCTCACTTGATTCCCGGGACTCACCCCAGCATTTT. Amino acid sequence: CASSLDSRDSPQHF.